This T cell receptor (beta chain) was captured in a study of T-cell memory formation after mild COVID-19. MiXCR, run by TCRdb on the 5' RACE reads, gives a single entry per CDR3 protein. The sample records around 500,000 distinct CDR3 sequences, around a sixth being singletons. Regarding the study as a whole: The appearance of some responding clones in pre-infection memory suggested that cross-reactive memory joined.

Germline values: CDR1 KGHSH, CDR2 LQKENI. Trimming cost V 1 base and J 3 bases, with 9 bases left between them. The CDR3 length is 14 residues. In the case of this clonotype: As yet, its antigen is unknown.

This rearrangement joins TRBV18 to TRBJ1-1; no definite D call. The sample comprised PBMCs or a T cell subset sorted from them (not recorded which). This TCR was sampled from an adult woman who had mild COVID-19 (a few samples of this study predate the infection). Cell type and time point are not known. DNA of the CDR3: TGTGCCAGCTCACCACAAGGGTTTGACACTGAAGCTTTCTTT. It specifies CASSPQGFDTEAFF.